The 32 T cell receptor beta chains below all came from one sample that was sequenced in a study of blood T cell repertoires in COVID-19. Clones were read by immunoSEQ multiplex PCR, and TCRdb kept only the in-frame ones, dropping some. The sample yields some 200,000 clones, approximately 79% seen once. The sequencing input was peripheral blood. These receptors were obtained from a woman in her 70s with acute or convalescent COVID-19.

The chain combines TRBV30 with TRBJ1-1, with 7 nucleotides matching TRBD1. From germline, CDR1 is GTSNPN and CDR2 SVGIG (reference sequence). Trimming cost V 2 bases and J 2 bases; bases outside gene matches: 5. The CDR3 is made up of 14 amino acids. This CDR3 reads CAWSKGGINTEAFF. In nucleotides, the CDR3 is TGTGCCTGGAGTAAAGGGGGCATAAACACTGAAGCTTTCTTT.

Concerning this clone: The junction departs from the called germline gene at one end, perhaps through a read error. The V gene is TRBV5-6, the J gene TRBJ1-1; 7 bases are shared with TRBD1. The CDR3 is 15 amino acids. The germline gives CDR1 SGHDT, CDR2 YYEEEE. The CDR3 region is CASSLVSTGITEAFF. DNA for the CDR3: TGTGCCAGCAGTTTGGTCTCGACAGGGATAACTGAAGCTTTCTTT.

The chain carries TRBV18 and TRBJ2-2, with D perhaps matching TRBD1 (5 bases). The CDR3 is made up of 16 amino acids. From germline, CDR1 is KGHSH and CDR2 LQKENI. V lost 2 bases and J 2 bases, leaving 12 bases between the germline ends. The CDR3 sequence is CASSPRQPLNTGELFF. CDR3 coding DNA: TGTGCCAGCTCACCAAGACAGCCACTAAACACCGGGGAGCTGTTTTTT.

This chain uses TRBV21-1 with TRBJ1-6; TRBD1, as called in the table, went unchecked against the DNA. TRBV21-1 corresponds to a pseudogene. The length of the CDR3 is 13 residues. CDR3: CASSTGKQSPLHF. The CDR3 DNA reads TGTGCCAGCAGTACAGGGAAACAGTCACCCCTCCACTTT.

The V gene is TRBV5-6, the J gene TRBJ1-1; no clear D gene. Per the germline V gene, CDR1 is SGHDT and CDR2 is YYEEEE. The CDR3 covers 13 residues. The V end lost 2 bases, the J end lost 1 base, and 6 bases lay between the germline ends. As DNA, the CDR3 is TGTGCCAGCAGCTTATTCAGGAACACTGAAGCTTTCTTT. This sequence encodes CASSLFRNTEAFF.

The V and J genes are TRBV7-3 and TRBJ2-2; 11 nucleotides align to TRBD2. This CDR3 region has 16 residues. Germline V gene sequence: CDR1 SGHTA, CDR2 FQGTGA. V shed 4 bases and J 4 bases; nucleotides not matched to a gene: 5. CDR3 region: CASSSTLAGATGELFF. The CDR3 DNA reads as TGTGCCAGCAGCTCAACACTAGCGGGAGCCACCGGGGAGCTGTTTTTT. Looking up the rest from reference TRBV7-3 and TRBJ2-2 gives the full variable domain: GAGVSQTPSNKVTEKGKYVELRCDPISGHTALYWYRQSLGQGPEFLIYFQGTGAADDSGLPNDRFFAVRPEGSVSTLKIQRTERGDSAVYLCASSSTLAGATGELFFGEGSRLTVL.

The genes are TRBV14 and TRBJ2-7; 8 nucleotides line up with TRBD2. The V gene's germline CDR1 is SGHDN and CDR2 FVKESK. CDR3 length: 14 residues. The J segment lost 9 bases and the V segment lost 1 base, leaving 8 bases of the junction unmatched. The DNA of the CDR3 is TGTGCCAGCAGCCAAGCTTGGGGACTAGGTGTGCAGTACTTC. This translates into CASSQAWGLGVQYF. The variable domain in full, completed from reference TRBV14 and TRBJ2-7, reads EAGVTQFPSHSVIEKGQTVTLRCDPISGHDNLYWYRRVMGKEIKFLLHFVKESKQDESGMPNNRFLAERTGGTYSTLKVQPAELEDSGVYFCASSQAWGLGVQYFGPGTRLTVT.

This clone was observed once. V gene TRBV5-5 combines with J gene TRBJ2-5; weak D call: TRBD1 (6 bases). The CDR3 sequence is 15 residues long. The germline V and J ends were trimmed by 3 bases and 9 bases, with 21 bases remaining between them. Germline V gene lookup returns CDR1 SGHKS and CDR2 YYEKEE (reference sequence). CDR3 in DNA: TGTGCCAGCAGCTACGGGACATCTCAGCTGGAGGCCCAGTACTTC. It specifies CASSYGTSQLEAQYF.

The chain has TRBV5-6 and TRBJ2-2, with a weak D call TRBD1 (6 bases). Germline CDR1 SGHDT, CDR2 YYEEEE. The CDR3 runs to 13 residues. Trimming cost V 0 bases and J 8 bases, with 8 bases left between them. In DNA, the CDR3 is TGTGCCAGCAGCTTGGTACAGGGAGGGGAGCTGTTTTTT. It codes for CASSLVQGGELFF.

The rearrangement links TRBV28 to TRBJ2-1; 11 bases fit TRBD2. V shed 5 bases and J 8 bases; nucleotides not matched to a gene: 11. The CDR3 runs to 16 residues. Germline V gives CDR1 MDHEN, CDR2 SYDVKM. The CDR3 loop reads CASSVVTSGSFYEQFF. The CDR3 DNA follows: TGTGCCAGCAGTGTCGTAACTAGCGGGAGCTTCTATGAGCAGTTCTTC.

This chain connects TRBV5-1 to TRBJ2-1; D might be TRBD2 (6 bases). The germline CDR1 and CDR2 sequences are SGHRS and YFSETQ. The CDR3 sequence is 16 residues long. V lost 0 bases and J lost 4, with 14 bases in between. The DNA for the CDR3 is TGCGCCAGCAGCTTGGATGTGTTTCGGGAGTACAATGAGCAGTTCTTC. It encodes CASSLDVFREYNEQFF.

This rearrangement joins TRBV7-2 to TRBJ2-2; no clear D gene. The CDR3 totals 16 residues. The germline gives CDR1 SGHTA, CDR2 FQGNSA. The V end lost 4 bases, the J end lost 6 bases, and 18 bases lay between the germline ends. The CDR3 DNA reads TGTGCCAGCAGCTCTGCGCCGTCCCCTGGAGCCGGGGAGCTGTTTTTT. It is translated as CASSSAPSPGAGELFF.

The chain couples TRBV5-6 to TRBJ2-7; D is unclear. Looked up from germline, CDR1 is SGHDT and CDR2 is YYEEEE. V was trimmed by 2 bases and J by 3 bases, leaving 12 bases between them. The length of the CDR3 is 14 residues. DNA for the CDR3: TGTGCCAGCAGCTTCGGTCCTTCCCTCTACGAGCAGTACTTC. Translating it yields CASSFGPSLYEQYF.

This clone turned up a few times. The chain uses TRBV12-3 or TRBV12-4 and TRBJ2-1; D ambiguous. This CDR3 comprises 13 residues. V lost 8 bases to trimming and J lost 0 bases, with 8 bases between them. DNA for the CDR3: TGTGCCAGCGGATCTAGCTCCTACAATGAGCAGTTCTTC. Protein sequence: CASGSSSYNEQFF.

The chain combines TRBV19 with TRBJ1-6; weak D call: TRBD1 (6 bases). This CDR3 is 17 amino acids long. Trimming took off 10 bases at V and 0 bases at J, with 19 bases between the two ends. From germline, CDR1 is LNHDA and CDR2 SQIVND (reference sequence). CDR3 sequence: CATRDIRSSSYNSPLHF. The DNA of the CDR3 is TGTGCCACCAGGGACATCCGCTCCTCCTCCTATAATTCACCCCTCCACTTT.

This clone was seen more than once but under ten times. The chain couples TRBV10-3 to TRBJ1-4; D perhaps matches TRBD1 (5 bases). CDR3 length: 13 amino acids. The V end was cut by 4 bases, the J end by 10 bases, with 13 bases between. Per germline, CDR1 ENHRY and CDR2 SYGVKD. The CDR3 coding sequence is TGTGCCATCAGTGCGGGGGAAGAGGCAAAACTGTTTTTT. Translated: CAISAGEEAKLFF.

Remarks on this clone: A junction boundary mismatches the germline segment, possibly from a read error. CDR3 nucleotides: TGTGCCAGCAGCGTTCAGACAGGGGAATTAGAGGCCCAGTACTTC. Encoded protein: CASSVQTGELEAQYF. This chain uses TRBV5-4 with TRBJ2-5; 8 nucleotides agree with TRBD1. CDR1 SGHNT and CDR2 YYREEE come from the germline V gene (reference sequence). CDR3 length equals 15 residues.

The rearrangement links TRBV5-8 to TRBJ1-2, with 9 positions matching TRBD1. The CDR3 runs to 16 residues. CDR1 SGHTS and CDR2 YDEGEE come from the germline V gene. Trimming at V came to 6 bases and at J to 4 bases, leaving 13 bases not matched to a gene. The CDR3 sequence: CASIWFLGQGSYGYTF. In DNA form, the CDR3 reads TGTGCCAGCATATGGTTCCTAGGACAGGGGAGCTATGGCTACACCTTC.

This clone showed up just a few times. The J gene is TRBJ2-7, the V gene TRBV5-1; 8 bases align to TRBD1. CDR1 and CDR2 from the germline V gene are SGHRS and YFSETQ. V lost 4 bases to trimming and J lost 4 bases; unmatched junction nucleotides: 4. This CDR3 comprises 13 residues. In nucleotides, the CDR3 is TGCGCCAGCAGCCTGGACAGGGTGTACGAGCAGTACTTC. It specifies CASSLDRVYEQYF.

This rearrangement joins TRBV30 to TRBJ1-6, with TRBD1 as a possible D gene (5 bases). Per germline, CDR1 GTSNPN and CDR2 SVGIG (reference sequence). The ends were cut back, 3 bases at V and 8 bases at J, with 11 bases in the middle. The CDR3 runs 13 residues. CDR3 sequence reads: CAWRVTRDSPLHF. The CDR3 region has the DNA TGTGCCTGGAGGGTCACCAGGGATTCACCCCTCCACTTT.

This chain joins TRBV7-9 and TRBJ2-1, with a tentative D call TRBD2 (6 bases). CDR1 is SEHNR and CDR2 is FQNEAQ in the germline V gene (reference sequence). There are 19 residues in the CDR3. V was pared by 4 bases and J by 11 bases, with 33 bases between. This chain's CDR3 is CASSSEDRGTLIGLRKQFF. For the CDR3, the DNA is TGTGCCAGCAGCTCAGAAGATCGAGGGACTCTGATAGGGTTGAGGAAGCAGTTCTTC.

The chain couples TRBV15 to TRBJ2-7; 7 bases are shared with TRBD2. The CDR3 sequence is 14 residues long. CDR1 is LNHNV and CDR2 is YYDKDF in the germline V gene (reference sequence). After removal of 3 bases from V and 1 base from J, the junction contained 3 bases not matched to a gene. The CDR3 DNA reads TGTGCCACCAGCAGTGAGCGGGATTCCTACGAGCAGTACTTC. This gives the protein CATSSERDSYEQYF.

The CDR3 is CASTVGLANTGELFF. The CDR3, as DNA: TGTGCCAGCACCGTCGGACTTGCGAACACCGGGGAGCTGTTTTTT. The genes are TRBV9 and TRBJ2-2, with TRBD2 as a possible D gene (5 bases). Germline CDR1 SGDLS, CDR2 YYNGEE. The length of the CDR3 is 15 residues. V was clipped by 6 bases and J by 0 bases, with 12 bases between them.

V and J are TRBV6-5 and TRBJ1-5; D unclear. The germline gives CDR1 MNHEY, CDR2 SVGAGI. V was clipped by 11 bases and J by 5 bases, with 19 bases between them. This CDR3 is built from 14 residues. The CDR3 coding sequence is TGTGCCGCGAAACCTTATAGCCGAGATCAGCCCCAGCATTTT. Translated: CAAKPYSRDQPQHF.

This clone was counted once. The V call is TRBV19, the J call TRBJ2-1; TRBD1 matches 7 bases. The V and J ends lost 5 bases and 4 bases, in that order; junction bases with no gene match: 5. Germline CDR1 reads LNHDA; CDR2 reads SQIVND (reference sequence). The CDR3 sequence is 14 residues long. The CDR3 sequence: CASSDRDRYNEQFF. CDR3 nucleotide sequence: TGTGCCAGTAGTGACCGGGACAGATACAATGAGCAGTTCTTC.

The chain couples TRBV4-1 to TRBJ2-1, with 8 bases that match TRBD2. Germline V lookup: CDR1 MGHRA, CDR2 YSYEKL. Trimming at V came to 1 base and at J to 5 bases, leaving 7 bases not matched to a gene. The CDR3 length is 16 residues. The CDR3 coding sequence is TGCGCCAGCAGCCAAGTCCCGGGAGGGCCGAACAATGAGCAGTTCTTC. It codes for CASSQVPGGPNNEQFF.

Regarding this clone: Other nucleotide sequences in the sample specify the same CDR3. The chain joins TRBV5-1 to TRBJ2-1; D gene unclear. The CDR3 is 12 residues long. Germline assignment: CDR1 SGHRS and CDR2 YFSETQ. V was trimmed by 0 bases and J by 8 bases, leaving 6 bases between them. CDR3 in amino acids: CASSLGLDEQFF. The DNA for the CDR3 is TGCGCCAGCAGCTTGGGTCTTGATGAGCAGTTCTTC.

The rearrangement links TRBV5-4 to TRBJ2-7, with 7 positions matching TRBD1. V lost 3 bases and J lost 5; bases outside the gene matches: 11. The CDR3 is made up of 15 amino acids. Germline V gives CDR1 SGHNT, CDR2 YYREEE (reference sequence). CDR3 coding DNA: TGTGCCAGCAGCTCGGTCGGCAGGGGGATCGACGAGCAGTACTTC. Its translation: CASSSVGRGIDEQYF.

The CDR3 sequence is CATGQGEGQPQHF. CDR3 DNA sequence: TGTGCCACCGGACAGGGGGAAGGTCAGCCCCAGCATTTT. The chain has TRBV2 and TRBJ1-5; 10 bases align to TRBD1. Germline V gene data show CDR1 as SNHLY and CDR2 as FYNNEI. The V and J ends lost 10 bases and 6 bases, in that order; junction bases with no gene match: 6. CDR3 length equals 13 residues.

Of note for this clone: The germline gene is not matched at one end of the junction; a read error may be the cause. The CDR3 DNA reads TGTGCCAGCAGCCAAGCTCAGCGGGGCCCCGTCTTC. Amino acid sequence: CASSQAQRGPVF. V gene TRBV7-3 combines with J gene TRBJ2-1, with 7 bases fitting TRBD2. The V gene's germline CDR1 is SGHTA and CDR2 FQGTGA. This CDR3 comprises 12 residues.

V usage is TRBV30 and J usage is TRBJ2-3, with D perhaps matching TRBD1 (6 bases). CDR1 and CDR2 from the germline V gene are GTSNPN and SVGIG (reference sequence). This CDR3 is 12 amino acids long. Trimming shortened V by 7 bases and J by 3 bases, and 11 bases separated the two germline ends. The chain's CDR3 is CAFDRRTDTQYF. The CDR3 nucleotides read TGTGCCTTTGACAGGAGGACAGATACGCAGTATTTT.

This sequence joins TRBV19 and TRBJ1-1; D is uncertain. The germline V and J ends were trimmed by 5 bases and 11 bases, with 15 bases remaining between them. CDR1 and CDR2 from the germline V gene are LNHDA and SQIVND (reference sequence). The CDR3 has 12 residues. The CDR3 reads CASSAGLPGAFF. CDR3 bases: TGTGCCAGTAGTGCGGGTCTCCCGGGGGCTTTCTTT.